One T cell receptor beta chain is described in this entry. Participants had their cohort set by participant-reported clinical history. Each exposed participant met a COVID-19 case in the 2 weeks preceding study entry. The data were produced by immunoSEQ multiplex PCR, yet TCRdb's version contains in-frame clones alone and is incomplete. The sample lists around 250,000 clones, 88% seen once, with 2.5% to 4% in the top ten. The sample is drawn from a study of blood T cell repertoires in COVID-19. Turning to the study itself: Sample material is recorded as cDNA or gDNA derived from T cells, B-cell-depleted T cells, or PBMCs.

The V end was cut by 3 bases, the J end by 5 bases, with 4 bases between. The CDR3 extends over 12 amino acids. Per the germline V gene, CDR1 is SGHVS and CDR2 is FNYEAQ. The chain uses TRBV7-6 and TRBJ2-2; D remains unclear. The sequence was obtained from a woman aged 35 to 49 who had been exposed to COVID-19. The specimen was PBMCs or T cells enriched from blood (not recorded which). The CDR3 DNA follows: TGTGCCAGCAGCTTCACAACCGGGGAGCTGTTTTTT. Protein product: CASSFTTGELFF.